This paragraph reports one TCR beta chain. PBMCs numbering at least 7 million were isolated per sample. This specimen comes from a study of blood T cells in healthy people across ages. Germline loops: CDR1 SGHDT, CDR2 YYEEEE. Germline trimming cut 4 bases from V and 0 bases from J; bases unmatched to any gene: 6. The CDR3 is 15 amino acids. PCR was performed a second time for 7 to 11 cycles using a sample-barcoded 5' primer and a J-beta primer mix. TCRdb reprocessed the 5' RACE reads via MiXCR and lists one record per CDR3 protein. This sample has about 1.6 million distinct CDR3 sequences; almost 35% occur once, and the top ten carry roughly 10%.

The origin of this receptor is a woman younger than 45 in good health. The source material was blood. V usage is TRBV5-6 and J usage is TRBJ1-2; 7 nucleotides match TRBD1. The CDR3 bases are TGTGCCAGCAGCCGTGGGACAGCAGCTAACTATGGCTACACCTTC. Its translation: CASSRGTAANYGYTF.